The clone carrying this TCR beta chain was observed at least ten times. The entry originates in a study of PD-1 blockade in mismatch repair-deficient tumors. The V end was cut by 5 bases, the J end by 3 bases, with 13 bases between. The CDR3 loop spans 14 amino acids. Germline CDR1 is SGHTA and CDR2 is FQGNSA. Clones were sequenced by immunoSEQ multiplex PCR, and TCRdb holds only the in-frame ones, with some missing. The sample carries fewer than 100,000 clones, roughly 80% recorded once. This clonotype originated in an adult with mismatch repair-deficient cancer. The chain couples TRBV7-2 to TRBJ1-2; a weak D match, TRBD1 (6 bases). The specimen comprised peripheral blood, sampled 12 weeks after starting pembrolizumab. The CDR3: CASSLTGYDYGYTF. The CDR3, as DNA: TGTGCCAGCAGCCTCACAGGGTATGACTATGGCTACACCTTC.